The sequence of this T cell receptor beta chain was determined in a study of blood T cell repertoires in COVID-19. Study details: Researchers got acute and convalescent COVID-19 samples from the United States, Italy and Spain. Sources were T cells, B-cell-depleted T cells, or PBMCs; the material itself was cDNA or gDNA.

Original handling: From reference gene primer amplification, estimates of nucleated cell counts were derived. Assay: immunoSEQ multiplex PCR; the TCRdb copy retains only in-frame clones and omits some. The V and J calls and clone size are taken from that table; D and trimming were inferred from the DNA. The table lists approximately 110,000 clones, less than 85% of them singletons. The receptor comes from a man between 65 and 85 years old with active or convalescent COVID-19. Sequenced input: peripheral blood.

The CDR3 loop is CASSYVAGVGNEQFF. The CDR3 DNA is TGTGCCAGCAGTTACGTAGCGGGAGTGGGTAATGAGCAGTTCTTC. The chain carries TRBV6-6 and TRBJ2-1; the match to TRBD2 covers 9 bases. The CDR3 extends over 15 amino acids. Germline V gene sequence: CDR1 MNHNY, CDR2 SVGAGI (reference sequence). After removal of 2 bases from V and 7 bases from J, the junction contained 6 bases not matched to a gene.